The 32 T cell receptor beta chains reported below all come from one sample, sequenced in a study of CD8 T cells in Susac syndrome. After extraction with the RNeasy kit, roughly 0.45 to 1 ug of the RNA was reverse transcribed using random hexamers. TCRdb recomputed calls from the immunoSEQ multiplex PCR reads with MiXCR, one row per CDR3 protein. Of about 300,000 distinct CDR3 sequences detected, 70% to 90% appear once; the ten largest clones hold around 0.21%. Sequencing used CD8+ T cells from PBMCs. These receptors were obtained from a human donor with multiple sclerosis.

The chain couples TRBV6-1 to TRBJ2-5; weak D call: TRBD1 (5 bases). The germline V and J ends were trimmed by 1 base and 5 bases, with 17 bases remaining between them. Per germline, CDR1 MNHNS and CDR2 SASEGT. The CDR3 has 16 residues. The CDR3 reads CASSEEQGITGETQYF. DNA for the CDR3: TGTGCCAGCAGTGAAGAGCAGGGTATTACCGGGGAGACCCAGTACTTC.

V gene TRBV27 combines with J gene TRBJ2-7, with 7 bases lining up with TRBD1. Germline V gene data show CDR1 as MNHEY and CDR2 as SMNVEV (reference sequence). The length of the CDR3 is 14 residues. With V trimmed by 3 bases and J by 3 bases, 5 bases remained unmatched. The CDR3 nucleotides are TGTGCCAGCAGTTTTTCGGGACAGTACTACGAGCAGTACTTC. Protein: CASSFSGQYYEQYF.

This chain connects TRBV5-1 to TRBJ1-2; D is unclear. V dropped 4 bases and J dropped 1 base, with 11 bases sitting between them. Germline CDR1 and CDR2: SGHRS and YFSETQ. CDR3 size: 14 residues. The CDR3 loop reads CASSRGPINYGYTF. The CDR3 DNA sequence: TGCGCCAGCAGCCGGGGTCCGATTAACTATGGCTACACCTTC.

This sequence joins TRBV9 and TRBJ1-3; TRBD1 might be the D (5 bases). Germline CDR1 and CDR2: SGDLS and YYNGEE. The CDR3 is made up of 14 amino acids. Trimming removed 0 bases from V and 8 bases from J, with 12 bases in between. The DNA for the CDR3 is TGTGCCAGCAGCGTAGCGGCAGGGACGGACACCATATATTTT. As protein: CASSVAAGTDTIYF.

V gene TRBV28 combines with J gene TRBJ1-1; TRBD1 aligns across 8 bases. The CDR3 spans 14 residues. Per the germline V gene, CDR1 is MDHEN and CDR2 is SYDVKM. The V and J ends lost 5 bases and 3 bases, in that order; junction bases with no gene match: 5. Written as DNA, the CDR3 is TGTGCCAGCAGTCCGGACAGGGAGCACACTGAAGCTTTCTTT. As protein: CASSPDREHTEAFF. The entire variable domain, with the rest obtained from reference TRBV28 and TRBJ1-1, is as follows: DVKVTQSSRYLVKRTGEKVFLECVQDMDHENMFWYRQDPGLGLRLIYFSYDVKMKEKGDIPEGYSVSREKKERFSLILESASTNQTSMYLCASSPDREHTEAFFGQGTRLTVV.

The chain combines TRBV6-5 with TRBJ2-1, with unresolved D. CDR1 is MNHEY and CDR2 is SVGAGI in the germline V gene. The CDR3 is made up of 19 amino acids. The V end was cut by 0 bases, the J end by 0 bases, with 18 bases between. CDR3 region: CASSYSTPLAESSYNEQFF. DNA for the CDR3: TGTGCCAGCAGTTACTCGACCCCGTTGGCGGAGAGCTCCTACAATGAGCAGTTCTTC.

Only one count was recorded for this clonotype. The chain couples TRBV5-1 to TRBJ2-4, with 10 bases fitting TRBD1. Germline V gives CDR1 SGHRS, CDR2 YFSETQ. The CDR3 contains 17 residues. V lost 2 bases, J lost 4 bases, and 9 bases stayed unmatched. The CDR3 bases are TGCGCCAGCAGCTTTCCATTTGGACAGGGGGAGAAAAACATTCAGTACTTC. It is translated as CASSFPFGQGEKNIQYF.

The chain uses TRBV5-4 and TRBJ2-2; TRBD2 matches at 13 bases. The CDR3 is made up of 17 amino acids. Losses at the gene ends were 1 base for V and 7 bases for J; bases not matched to a gene: 7. Germline V gene data show CDR1 as SGHNT and CDR2 as YYREEE (reference sequence). The DNA for the CDR3 is TGTGCCAGCAGCTTGATCGGACTAGCGGGAGCGGGCGGGGAGCTGTTTTTT. Translated, it gives CASSLIGLAGAGGELFF.

V and J are TRBV7-9 and TRBJ2-7; no firm D call. Germline V gives CDR1 SEHNR, CDR2 FQNEAQ (reference sequence). CDR3 size: 16 residues. Trimming removed 5 bases from V and 0 bases from J, with 17 bases in between. CDR3 region: CASSPLAEARSYEQYF. CDR3 nucleotides: TGTGCCAGCAGCCCGTTGGCGGAAGCCCGCTCCTACGAGCAGTACTTC. Together with reference TRBV7-9 and TRBJ2-7, the CDR3 gives the full variable domain: DTGVSQNPRHKITKRGQNVTFRCDPISEHNRLYWYRQTLGQGPEFLTYFQNEAQLEKSRLLSDRFSAERPKGSFSTLEIQRTEQGDSAMYLCASSPLAEARSYEQYFGPGTRLTVT.

The count of this clonotype is one. V gene TRBV30 combines with J gene TRBJ2-5; 8 nucleotides line up with TRBD1. Trimming took 8 bases from V and 0 from J; bases not matched to a gene: 8. Germline CDR1 is GTSNPN and CDR2 is SVGIG (reference sequence). This CDR3 region has 14 residues. This CDR3 reads CAGTGGVDQETQYF. DNA of the CDR3: TGTGCCGGTACAGGGGGAGTAGACCAAGAGACCCAGTACTTC.

The V and J genes are TRBV7-2 and TRBJ2-3, with TRBD2 as a possible D gene (5 bases). Trimming left V 7 bases short and J 2 bases short, with 16 bases between. The germline CDR1 and CDR2 sequences are SGHTA and FQGNSA. CDR3 length: 15 amino acids. This CDR3 is CASIPLDSPTDTQYF. The CDR3 DNA reads as TGTGCCAGCATCCCGTTGGACTCCCCCACAGATACGCAGTATTTT.

The chain is built from TRBV19 and TRBJ2-5; D could derive from TRBD1 or TRBD2 (5 bases each). CDR3 length: 15 amino acids. Trimming removed 2 bases at V and 1 base at J, with 11 bases between. Germline assignment: CDR1 LNHDA and CDR2 SQIVND (reference sequence). The CDR3 sequence is CASSIRGSGQETQYF. The CDR3, as DNA: TGTGCCAGTAGTATAAGGGGCAGCGGCCAAGAGACCCAGTACTTC. The whole variable domain, filled in from reference TRBV19 and TRBJ2-5, reads DGGITQSPKYLFRKEGQNVTLSCEQNLNHDAMYWYRQDPGQGLRLIYYSQIVNDFQKGDIAEGYSVSREKKESFPLTVTSAQKNPTAFYLCASSIRGSGQETQYFGPGTRLLVL.

The J gene is TRBJ2-1, the V gene TRBV7-9, with D uncertain. There are 12 residues in the CDR3. Germline V gene sequence: CDR1 SEHNR, CDR2 FQNEAQ (reference sequence). Trimming shortened V by 3 bases and J by 10 bases, and 10 bases separated the two germline ends. The CDR3 DNA sequence: TGTGCCAGCAGCTTCGGCCCAAGGGAGCAGTTCTTC. Translated, it gives CASSFGPREQFF.

This sequence joins TRBV5-1 and TRBJ2-2; 7 nucleotides line up with TRBD2. CDR3 length equals 19 residues. J was trimmed by 1 base and V by 0 bases; bases with no gene match: 12. Germline V gives CDR1 SGHRS, CDR2 YFSETQ. Written as DNA, the CDR3 is TGCGCCAGCAGCTTGGGGGAGGGGCTAGCGGCGCGGAACACCGGGGAGCTGTTTTTT. This encodes CASSLGEGLAARNTGELFF.

CDR3 residues: CASSIAVDYEQYF. For the CDR3, the DNA is TGTGCCAGTAGTATAGCGGTGGACTACGAGCAGTACTTC. The gene calls are TRBV19 and TRBJ2-7; D is ambiguous. V dropped 1 base and J dropped 3 bases, with 7 bases sitting between them. The CDR3 extends over 13 amino acids. CDR1 and CDR2 (germline): LNHDA, SQIVND (reference sequence).

The chain employs TRBV4-1 and TRBJ2-1; 11 nucleotides agree with TRBD2. V shed 1 base and J 11 bases; nucleotides not matched to a gene: 4. This CDR3 has 14 amino acids. The germline CDR1 and CDR2 sequences are MGHRA and YSYEKL. Here the CDR3 reads CASSQGPSGRQQFF. The CDR3 DNA reads TGCGCCAGCAGCCAAGGTCCTAGCGGGAGGCAGCAGTTCTTC.

V gene TRBV5-1 combines with J gene TRBJ1-1; no definite D call. Germline CDR1 is SGHRS and CDR2 is YFSETQ. The CDR3 loop spans 15 amino acids. With 3 bases removed from V and 3 bases from J, the gap between germline ends came to 15 bases. In DNA, the CDR3 is TGCGCCAGCAGCTCCCGCCGGGTCGGCTACACTGAAGCTTTCTTT. Translating gives CASSSRRVGYTEAFF.

The chain recombines TRBV30 with TRBJ2-1, with 9 bases lining up with TRBD2. The length of the CDR3 is 16 residues. Germline CDR1 and CDR2: GTSNPN and SVGIG (reference sequence). V dropped 0 bases and J dropped 3; count of bases not matched to a gene: 6. The CDR3 DNA reads as TGTGCCTGGAGTGTACTGACTAGCGGAGACTACAATGAGCAGTTCTTC. It encodes CAWSVLTSGDYNEQFF.

The chain joins TRBV20-1 to TRBJ2-7; D ambiguous. CDR1 is DFQATT, CDR2 SNEGSKA, per germline (reference sequence). The V end was cut by 7 bases, the J end by 0 bases, with 13 bases between. The CDR3 has 13 amino acids. The CDR3 nucleotides read TGCAGTGTCCCCCGGCTAGACTCCTACGAGCAGTACTTC. Its protein is CSVPRLDSYEQYF.

This chain uses TRBV13 with TRBJ2-5, with D perhaps matching TRBD2 (5 bases). The CDR3 is made up of 14 amino acids. CDR1 PRHDT and CDR2 FYEKMQ come from the germline V gene (reference sequence). Trimming shortened V by 2 bases and J by 4 bases, and 11 bases separated the two germline ends. CDR3: CASSLRGFRETQYF. CDR3 coding DNA: TGTGCCAGCAGCTTAAGAGGGTTTCGAGAGACCCAGTACTTC. Combining the CDR3 with reference TRBV13 and TRBJ2-5 gives the whole variable domain AAGVIQSPRHLIKEKRETATLKCYPIPRHDTVYWYQQGPGQDPQFLISFYEKMQSDKGSIPDRFSAQQFSDYHSELNMSSLELGDSALYFCASSLRGFRETQYFGPGTRLLVL.

V gene TRBV9 combines with J gene TRBJ1-1; D gene ambiguous. Germline loops: CDR1 SGDLS, CDR2 YYNGEE. Deletions cut 3 bases from V and 1 base from J, with 7 bases between. The CDR3 is made up of 13 amino acids. This chain's CDR3 is CASSGSRNTEAFF. CDR3 DNA sequence: TGTGCCAGCAGCGGATCGAGGAACACTGAAGCTTTCTTT.

This chain joins TRBV4-3 and TRBJ2-5; D is ambiguous. The CDR3 has 15 residues. Looked up from germline, CDR1 is LGHNA and CDR2 is YSLEER. Trimming shortened V by 0 bases and J by 1 base, and 9 bases separated the two germline ends. The CDR3 nucleotides are TGCGCCAGCAGCCAAGATCAAATAGCCCAAGAGACCCAGTACTTC. Translating it yields CASSQDQIAQETQYF.

The chain joins TRBV7-9 to TRBJ2-3, with D unresolved. Per germline, CDR1 SEHNR and CDR2 FQNEAQ (reference sequence). The CDR3 spans 13 residues. V was cut by 7 bases and J by 2 bases, with 10 bases left in between. The CDR3 nucleotides read TGTGCCAGCATCTTCTCGGCCACAGATACGCAGTATTTT. Its protein is CASIFSATDTQYF. Combining the CDR3 with reference TRBV7-9 and TRBJ2-3 gives the whole variable domain DTGVSQNPRHKITKRGQNVTFRCDPISEHNRLYWYRQTLGQGPEFLTYFQNEAQLEKSRLLSDRFSAERPKGSFSTLEIQRTEQGDSAMYLCASIFSATDTQYFGPGTRLTVL.

The chain links TRBV19 to TRBJ2-1, with TRBD2 matching over 8 bases. CDR3 size: 18 residues. Per germline, CDR1 LNHDA and CDR2 SQIVND (reference sequence). V lost 2 bases, J lost 0 bases, and 9 bases stayed unmatched. In nucleotides, the CDR3 is TGTGCCAGTAGTATACAAGGGGGGAGCGGGAGCTCCTACAATGAGCAGTTCTTC. Amino acids: CASSIQGGSGSSYNEQFF.

CDR3 protein: CASASTSGIGNEQFF. The CDR3 coding sequence is TGTGCTAGTGCCTCGACTAGCGGGATCGGCAATGAGCAGTTCTTC. The rearrangement uses TRBV12-5 and TRBJ2-1, with 11 positions matching TRBD2. The CDR3 runs to 15 residues. The trim removed 7 bases at V and 6 bases at J, leaving 8 bases unmatched. The germline V gene has CDR1 LGHNT and CDR2 FRNRAP.

The chain joins TRBV20-1 to TRBJ2-1; D gene uncertain. Trimming cost V 1 base and J 5 bases, with 15 bases left between them. This CDR3 region has 15 residues. The germline CDR1 and CDR2 sequences are DFQATT and SNEGSKA (reference sequence). The DNA for the CDR3 is TGCAGTGCTAGAGCAAGACTTCTTGACGACAATGAGCAGTTCTTC. It codes for CSARARLLDDNEQFF.

The chain couples TRBV6-1 to TRBJ1-2, with D tentatively TRBD1 (5 bases). The germline gives CDR1 MNHNS, CDR2 SASEGT. The CDR3 extends over 15 amino acids. V was pared by 6 bases and J by 5 bases, with 19 bases between. The CDR3 reads CASREPGPSLYGYTF. CDR3 coding DNA: TGTGCCAGCAGGGAACCGGGACCCTCCCTGTATGGCTACACCTTC.

This chain connects TRBV29-1 to TRBJ2-7; TRBD1 is a possible D gene (8 bases). In germline, CDR1 is SQVTM, CDR2 ANQGSEA. CDR3 size: 15 residues. The germline V and J ends were trimmed by 7 bases and 2 bases, with 21 bases remaining between them. As DNA, the CDR3 is TGCAGCGCGTGGGGGAGGGACAGGACAACCTACGAGCAGTACTTC. This codes for CSAWGRDRTTYEQYF.

The rearrangement uses TRBV28 and TRBJ2-5; 8 bases line up with TRBD1. Germline V gene sequence: CDR1 MDHEN, CDR2 SYDVKM. V was pared by 9 bases and J by 0 bases, with 6 bases of the junction left unmatched. The CDR3 spans 14 residues. The CDR3 spells CARPGQENQETQYF. CDR3 coding DNA: TGTGCCAGACCGGGACAGGAGAACCAAGAGACCCAGTACTTC.

This chain uses TRBV19 with TRBJ2-7; D gene uncertain. The V gene's germline CDR1 is LNHDA and CDR2 SQIVND (reference sequence). Trimming pared 5 bases from V and 2 bases from J, leaving 10 bases between. CDR3 length: 13 amino acids. CDR3 sequence (DNA): TGTGCCAGTAGTTTCGCAGTTACCTACGAGCAGTACTTC. Amino acid sequence: CASSFAVTYEQYF.

V and J are TRBV30 and TRBJ1-2, with 10 bases aligning to TRBD1. Germline CDR1 GTSNPN, CDR2 SVGIG (reference sequence). V lost 0 bases and J lost 4; bases outside the gene matches: 17. This CDR3 has 19 residues. This chain's CDR3 is CAWSVLAGGTGEKGYGYTF. CDR3 DNA sequence: TGTGCCTGGAGTGTACTAGCGGGCGGGACAGGGGAGAAGGGCTATGGCTACACCTTC.

The rearrangement uses TRBV7-3 and TRBJ2-1, with TRBD2 identical over 9 bases. CDR1 SGHTA and CDR2 FQGTGA come from the germline V gene. V shed 2 bases and J 6 bases; nucleotides not matched to a gene: 14. This CDR3 comprises 18 residues. The CDR3 spells CASSLWLGGGRGSNEQFF. The DNA of the CDR3 is TGTGCCAGCAGCTTATGGTTAGGGGGCGGGAGGGGCAGCAATGAGCAGTTCTTC.